This entry is about one T cell receptor (beta chain). This clone's antigen is unknown. Base qualities are missing; no much larger clone stands one base away. The data derive from a study of control samples from healthy donors and cancer patients (dated by TCRdb to the early 2020s). Library generation was performed with the immunoSEQ multiplex PCR assay. TCRdb stores this immuneACCESS table with in-frame sequences only. Part of the clones is absent; in the studies checked, under half of the shortfall reflects unresolved V genes, and no reason is known for the rest. The sample table holds 15,000 to 19,000 clones, of which more than 75% were seen once. The top ten hold around 10% of the sample. The source is a woman in her 70s with colorectal cancer. Sequences were obtained from PBMCs.

The bases are TGTGCCAGCAGCTTGGGTGGCCAAATCTCGTACGAGCAGTACTTC. The resulting protein is CASSLGGQISYEQYF. The chain is encoded by TRBV5-4 joined to TRBJ2-7, with the D gene call left open. The germline V gene (reference sequence) yields SGHNT for CDR1 and YYREEE for CDR2. V sheds 0 bases and J sheds 4 bases, leaving 14 bases between their ends. The CDR3 runs 15 residues from the cysteine to the phenylalanine. Only CDR3 DNA remains: 45 bases, in frame from the first base.